These T cell receptor beta chains were read from a single sample in a study of OX40 agonist ivuxolimab in advanced cancers. Some clones are missing from TCRdb's copy, which holds only in-frame ones; the method was immunoSEQ multiplex PCR. The repertoire includes roughly 36,000 clones, about four fifths of them detected once, and roughly 18% sits in the top ten. Sequences were derived from CD4+ or CD8+ T cells sorted from blood, sampled in a trial of the OX40 agonist ivuxolimab. The receptor set was obtained from an adult with an advanced solid tumor such as melanoma, head and neck, liver or kidney cancer. Both conserved end residues are part of each CDR3. A D gene is named only where the DNA matches it firmly. Rows give clone size only sometimes, using once, few, many, or a class for an expanded clone.

TRBD2,TRBJ2-2,TRBV5-6,NA,CASRSPGGGLTGELFF,TGTGCCAGCAGATCCCCTGGCGGGGGGCTGACCGGGGAGCTGTTTTTT
NA,TRBJ1-5,TRBV7-9,NA,CASSTGTTDNQPQHF,TGTGCCAGCAGCACCGGGACCACAGACAATCAGCCCCAGCATTTT
NA,TRBJ1-1,TRBV2,NA,CASSVGNTEAFF,TGTGCCAGCAGTGTTGGGAACACTGAAGCTTTCTTT
NA,TRBJ1-4,TRBV6-6,NA,CASRLDATNEKLFF,TGTGCCAGCAGACTTGACGCAACTAATGAAAAACTGTTTTTT
NA,TRBJ2-4,TRBV18,NA,CASSPPEGTANIQYF,TGTGCCAGCTCACCACCGGAGGGAACGGCAAACATTCAGTACTTC
TRBD1,TRBJ2-2,TRBV6-5,NA,CASTGQGDTGELFF,TGTGCCAGCACAGGACAGGGGGACACCGGGGAGCTGTTTTTT
NA,TRBJ2-2,TRBV2,few,CASSYLSNTGELFF,TGTGCCAGCAGCTATCTTTCGAACACCGGGGAGCTGTTTTTT
NA,TRBJ1-1,TRBV10-3,NA,CAISERGGNTEAFF,TGTGCCATCAGTGAACGGGGAGGGAACACTGAAGCTTTCTTT
TRBD1,TRBJ1-2,TRBV5-4,NA,CASSSRDSYGYTF,TGTGCCAGCAGCTCGAGGGACAGCTATGGCTACACCTTC
TRBD1,TRBJ2-3,TRBV9,NA,CASSGQGSSTDTQYF,TGTGCCAGCAGCGGACAGGGTTCTAGCACAGATACGCAGTATTTT
NA,TRBJ2-2,TRBV4-1,few,CASSPLRQGMSGELFF,TGCGCCAGCAGCCCCCTAAGGCAGGGAATGTCCGGGGAGCTGTTTTTT
TRBD1,TRBJ1-2,TRBV6-1,NA,CASSGQGPNYGYTF,TGTGCCAGCAGTGGACAGGGGCCAAACTATGGCTACACCTTC
NA,TRBJ2-3,TRBV5-1,NA,CASSFSGGTDTQYF,TGCGCCAGCAGCTTCTCCGGGGGCACAGATACGCAGTATTTT
NA,TRBJ1-5,TRBV4-2,few,CASSQGRGDNQPQHF,TGTGCCAGCAGCCAAGGCAGGGGAGACAATCAGCCCCAGCATTTT
NA,TRBJ1-1,TRBV7-8,NA,CASSSSGYTEAFF,TGTGCCAGCAGTTCGTCAGGGTACACTGAAGCTTTCTTT
NA,TRBJ1-5,TRBV6-1,NA,CASSADSSNQPQHF,TGTGCCAGCAGTGCGGACAGCAGCAATCAGCCCCAGCATTTT
TRBD1,TRBJ2-2,TRBV10-3,NA,CAIIGDRDKTNTNTGELFF,TGTGCCATCATCGGGGACAGAGATAAAACGAACACGAACACCGGGGAGCTGTTTTTT
NA,TRBJ1-3,TRBV6-5,NA,CASSSGGRNTIYF,TGTGCCAGCAGTTCCGGAGGGAGAAACACCATATATTTT
TRBD1,TRBJ1-1,TRBV29-1,NA,CSVLDRYEAFF,TGCAGCGTTTTGGACAGGTATGAAGCTTTCTTT
NA,TRBJ1-1,TRBV30,few,CAWSPGSRTEAFF,TGTGCCTGGAGTCCTGGCAGTAGAACTGAAGCTTTCTTT
TRBD2,TRBJ2-3,TRBV2,NA,CASSGTARLAGGRYTQYF,TGTGCCAGCAGTGGCACCGCCCGACTAGCGGGGGGGCGGTATACGCAGTATTTT
NA,TRBJ2-2,TRBV7-9,few,CASSLRAGELFF,TGTGCCAGCAGCCTCCGGGCCGGGGAGCTGTTTTTT
NA,TRBJ1-3,TRBV6-5,NA,CASSPGSSGNTIYF,TGTGCCAGCAGTCCGGGAAGCTCTGGAAACACCATATATTTT
NA,TRBJ2-3,TRBV2,NA,CASSEEMWQIRHF,TGTGCCAGCAGTGAAGAGATGTGGCAGATCCGGCATTTT
TRBD1,TRBJ2-2,TRBV9,NA,CASSRITGGRTGELFF,TGTGCCAGCAGCAGAATAACAGGGGGCCGCACCGGGGAGCTGTTTTTT
NA,TRBJ1-3,TRBV25-1,few,CASSDPSRAGNTIYF,TGTGCCAGCAGTGATCCGTCCAGGGCTGGAAACACCATATATTTT
TRBD1,TRBJ1-5,TRBV6-5,NA,CASSKTGGSNQPQHF,TGTGCCAGCAGTAAAACAGGGGGTAGCAATCAGCCCCAGCATTTT
NA,TRBJ1-1,TRBV11-2,NA,CASSLGLMNTEAFF,TGTGCCAGCAGCTTAGGACTAATGAACACTGAAGCTTTCTTT
TRBD1,TRBJ1-5,TRBV7-9,NA,CASSGDSDQPQHF,TGTGCCAGCAGCGGGGACAGCGATCAGCCCCAGCATTTT
NA,TRBJ2-1,TRBV15,NA,CATSRGQKSSYNEQFF,TGTGCCACCAGCCGAGGACAGAAAAGCTCCTACAATGAGCAGTTCTTC
NA,TRBJ2-2,TRBV11-2,NA,CASSLAPGTNTGELFF,TGTGCCAGCAGCTTAGCTCCGGGTACGAACACCGGGGAGCTGTTTTTT
NA,TRBJ2-3,TRBV29-1,NA,CSVEGVKGPGDTQYF,TGCAGCGTTGAAGGGGTCAAGGGCCCAGGGGATACGCAGTATTTT
NA,TRBJ2-2,TRBV5-1,NA,CASSSSWGELFF,TGCGCCAGCAGCTCGAGCTGGGGGGAGCTGTTTTTT
NA,TRBJ2-3,TRBV6-1,NA,CASSIQGSTDTQYF,TGTGCCAGCAGTATACAGGGTAGCACAGATACGCAGTATTTT
NA,TRBJ2-1,TRBV27,NA,CASSSLVYEQFF,TGTGCCAGCAGTTCTCTAGTGTATGAGCAGTTCTTC
NA,TRBJ1-3,TRBV11-2,NA,CASSRIERNTIYF,TGTGCCAGCAGCCGAATAGAAAGAAACACCATATATTTT
TRBD1,TRBJ2-2,TRBV6-1,once,CASSGTGWNTGELFF,TGTGCCAGCAGTGGGACAGGATGGAACACCGGGGAGCTGTTTTTT
NA,TRBJ1-5,TRBV4-1,NA,CASSRETGNYQPQHF,TGCGCCAGCAGCCGGGAGACAGGAAATTATCAGCCCCAGCATTTT
NA,TRBJ2-5,TRBV7-9,NA,CASSLARRGASVETQYF,TGTGCCAGCAGCTTAGCGCGAAGGGGGGCATCGGTGGAGACCCAGTACTTC
NA,TRBJ1-5,TRBV28,once,CATTYSNQPQHF,TGTGCCACAACCTATAGCAATCAGCCCCAGCATTTT
NA,TRBJ2-5,TRBV4-1,NA,CASSQDEGRGTQYF,TGCGCCAGCAGCCAAGATGAAGGGCGCGGGACCCAGTACTTC
NA,TRBJ1-3,TRBV6-1,NA,CASSEGTGGNTIYF,TGTGCCAGCAGTGAGGGCACCGGCGGAAACACCATATATTTT
NA,TRBJ2-7,TRBV4-1,NA,CASSQVEGPKQYF,TGCGCCAGCAGCCAAGTTGAGGGGCCCAAGCAGTACTTC
TRBD1,TRBJ1-1,TRBV14,few,CASSRMTGGTEAFF,TGTGCCAGCAGCCGGATGACAGGGGGCACTGAAGCTTTCTTT
NA,TRBJ2-5,TRBV6-1,NA,CASSERGRAVETQYF,TGTGCCAGCAGTGAACGGGGCCGAGCGGTGGAGACCCAGTACTTC
TRBD1,TRBJ1-5,TRBV9,NA,CASSVAQGGGQPQHF,TGTGCCAGCAGCGTAGCTCAGGGGGGCGGTCAGCCCCAGCATTTT
NA,TRBJ1-1,TRBV5-6,few,CASSLGAVRVGNTEAFF,TGTGCCAGCAGCTTAGGGGCGGTAAGGGTGGGGAACACTGAAGCTTTCTTT
NA,TRBJ2-2,TRBV5-6,NA,CASSLLQRGTGELFF,TGTGCCAGCAGCTTACTACAGAGGGGAACCGGGGAGCTGTTTTTT
NA,TRBJ2-2,TRBV5-1,NA,CASNGGSNTGELFF,TGCGCCAGCAACGGGGGCTCGAACACCGGGGAGCTGTTTTTT
NA,TRBJ1-5,TRBV7-9,few,CASSLGKQPQHF,TGTGCCAGCAGCTTAGGGAAACAGCCCCAGCATTTT
NA,TRBJ1-4,TRBV6-1,NA,CASKIGGSDEKLFF,TGTGCCAGCAAGATCGGGGGCTCCGACGAAAAACTGTTTTTT
TRBD1,TRBJ1-3,TRBV5-1,medium-sized,CASSSSGGGRSGNTIYF,TGCGCCAGCAGCTCCTCGGGAGGGGGCCGCTCTGGAAACACCATATATTTT
TRBD1,TRBJ1-1,TRBV6-1,NA,CASSGRGGDTEAFF,TGTGCCAGCAGTGGCAGGGGGGGGGACACTGAAGCTTTCTTT